A single sample is the source of the 6 T cell receptor beta chains below, sequenced in a study of T-cell reconstitution after alpha-beta-depleted transplantation in children listed by TCRdb under 2016. The intended sense of this specimen's treatment or condition label: allogeneic hematopoietic cell transplantation with graft depleted of TCRalphabeta T cells and CD19 B cells. The library was obtained by PCR. Data came from an Illumina HiSeq 2500. To normalize quantification of the TCRbeta repertoire, the TCR libraries were built with molecular barcoding that relied on unique molecular identifiers. TCRdb cleaned the public reads at Q25 with fastp, built clones with MiXCR and kept in-frame beta chains. Rows merge per CDR3 protein into single entries with the most common DNA and genes. The sample table shows about 510,000 distinct CDR3 sequences, and roughly an eighth are seen once. Of the sample, 14% falls within the top ten clones.

Sequencing used PBMCs, mostly from graft donor cells, obtained 180 days after TCRalphabeta/CD19-depleted stem cell transplant. The origin of the receptors is a female patient between 2 and 15 years old who had a stem cell transplant for aplastic anemia, so the T cells may come from the graft donor.

The rearrangement uses TRBV20-1 and TRBJ1-2; D unclear. V was trimmed by 3 bases and J by 8 bases, leaving 22 bases between them. The CDR3 loop spans 15 amino acids. From germline, CDR1 is DFQATT and CDR2 SNEGSKA (reference sequence). The CDR3 is CSASLPSGRSYGYTF. Written as DNA, the CDR3 is TGCAGTGCTAGCCTCCCGAGTGGCAGGTCTTACGGCTACACCTTC.

This clonotype has a count of ten or more. The chain joins TRBV3-1 to TRBJ2-2; TRBD1 matches 8 bases. CDR1 and CDR2 (germline): LGHDT, YNNKEL (reference sequence). The ends lost 0 bases at V and 1 base at J; junction bases unmatched: 7. The CDR3 extends over 18 amino acids. The CDR3 DNA follows: TGTGCCAGCAGCCAAGACAAAACCGGGACAGGGAACACCGGGGAGCTGTTTTTT. It specifies CASSQDKTGTGNTGELFF.

The table lists this clonotype with a few counts. This rearrangement joins TRBV18 to TRBJ1-6, with 9 bases that match TRBD1. Germline CDR1 is KGHSH and CDR2 is LQKENI. The V gene end was trimmed by 4 bases and the J gene end by 10 bases; junction bases not matched to a gene: 5. This CDR3 contains 14 residues. In DNA form, the CDR3 reads TGTGCCAGCTCACATGGGACAGGGAACTCACCCCTCCACTTT. Translated, it gives CASSHGTGNSPLHF. The full variable domain, completed using reference TRBV18 and TRBJ1-6, is NAGVMQNPRHLVRRRGQEARLRCSPMKGHSHVYWYRQLPEEGLKFMVYLQKENIIDESGMPKERFSAEFPKEGPSILRIQQVVRGDSAAYFCASSHGTGNSPLHFGNGTRLTVT.

This clonotype was seen many times. V is TRBV29-1 and J is TRBJ2-7, with D maybe TRBD2 (5 bases). V dropped 1 base and J dropped 4 bases, with 14 bases sitting between them. Germline CDR1 and CDR2: SQVTM and ANQGSEA. The CDR3 is made up of 14 amino acids. CDR3 DNA sequence: TGCAGCGTTGAAGGGCGGAGGCCCAAATACGAGCAGTACGTC. Translated, it gives CSVEGRRPKYEQYV.

The J gene is TRBJ2-3, the V gene TRBV7-8, with D maybe TRBD2 (6 bases). CDR3 length equals 15 residues. Germline V gene data show CDR1 as SGHVS and CDR2 as FQNEAQ. Trimming stripped 1 base from V and 4 bases from J, with 12 bases between. The CDR3 is CASSLVAGRADTQYF. The CDR3 nucleotides are TGTGCCAGCAGCTTAGTTGCGGGACGGGCAGATACGCAGTATTTT.

Turning to this clonotype: One end of the junction is discordant with germline, which a read error may explain. This chain joins TRBV28 and TRBJ2-1; TRBD2 matches 9 bases. The CDR3 extends over 18 amino acids. Germline V gene lookup returns CDR1 MDHEN and CDR2 SYDVKM. The CDR3 DNA reads TGTGCCGGCAGCCCTGGGGCTAGCGGGGACCGCCCGTACAATGAGCAGTTCTTC. This codes for CAGSPGASGDRPYNEQFF.